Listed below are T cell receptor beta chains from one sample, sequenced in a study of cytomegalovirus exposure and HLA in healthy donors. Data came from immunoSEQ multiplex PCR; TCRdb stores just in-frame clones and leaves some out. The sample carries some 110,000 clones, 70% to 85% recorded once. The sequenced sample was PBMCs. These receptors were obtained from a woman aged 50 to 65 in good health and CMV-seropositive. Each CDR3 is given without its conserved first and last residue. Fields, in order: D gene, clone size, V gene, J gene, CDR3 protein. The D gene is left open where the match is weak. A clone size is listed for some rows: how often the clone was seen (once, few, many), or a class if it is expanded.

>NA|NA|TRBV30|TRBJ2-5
AWSVRRQGGTQY
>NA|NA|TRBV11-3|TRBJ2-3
ASSLASAAYADTQY
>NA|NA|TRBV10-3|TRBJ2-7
AHAGGHEQY
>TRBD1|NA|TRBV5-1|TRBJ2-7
ASSLTTGIRPSYEQY
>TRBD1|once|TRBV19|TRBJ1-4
ASSTTATGEDEKLF
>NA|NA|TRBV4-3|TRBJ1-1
ASSQDNSQNSKAF
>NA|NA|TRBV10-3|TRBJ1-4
AIRNRDNEKLF
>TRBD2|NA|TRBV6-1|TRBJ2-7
ASRLTSGGAYEQY
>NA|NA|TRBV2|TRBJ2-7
ASSGRTGTYEQY
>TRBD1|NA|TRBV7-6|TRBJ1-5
ASQEVQGSDSNQPQH
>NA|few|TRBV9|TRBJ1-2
ASSGGGDYGYT
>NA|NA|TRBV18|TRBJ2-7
ASSPMALEQY